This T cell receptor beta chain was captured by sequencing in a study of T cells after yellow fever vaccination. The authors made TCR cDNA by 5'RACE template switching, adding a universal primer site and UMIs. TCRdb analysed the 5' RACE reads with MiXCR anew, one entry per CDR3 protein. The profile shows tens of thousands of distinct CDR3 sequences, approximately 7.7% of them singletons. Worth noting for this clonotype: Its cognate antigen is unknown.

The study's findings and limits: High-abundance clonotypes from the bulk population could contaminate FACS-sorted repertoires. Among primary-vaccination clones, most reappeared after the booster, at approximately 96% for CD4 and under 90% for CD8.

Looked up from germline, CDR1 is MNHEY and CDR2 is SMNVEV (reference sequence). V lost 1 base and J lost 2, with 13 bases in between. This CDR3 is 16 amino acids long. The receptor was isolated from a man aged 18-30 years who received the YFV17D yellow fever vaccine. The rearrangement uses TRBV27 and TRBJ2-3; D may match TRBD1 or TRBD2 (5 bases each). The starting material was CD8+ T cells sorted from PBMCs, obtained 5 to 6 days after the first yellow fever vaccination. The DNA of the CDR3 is TGTGCCAGCAGTTTATGGTCGGGACCCCACACAGATACGCAGTATTTT. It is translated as CASSLWSGPHTDTQYF.